The present TCR beta chain was sequenced within a study of OX40 agonist ivuxolimab in advanced cancers. Study findings and constraints: At doses 0.1 to 3.0 mg/kg, CD4+ and CD8+ clones expanded.

J was trimmed by 2 bases and V by 4 bases; bases with no gene match: 4. This CDR3 region has 15 residues. Looked up from germline, CDR1 is MNHEY and CDR2 is SMNVEV (reference sequence). This clone has a single count. Its antigen is unknown. TCRdb's table, derived via immunoSEQ multiplex PCR, lists solely in-frame clones and lacks some. The table lists about 83,000 clones, 80% to 95% of them singletons, with approximately 8% in the top ten. V usage is TRBV27 and J usage is TRBJ1-3; 8 bases map to TRBD1. The clonotype comes from an adult with an advanced solid tumor such as melanoma, head and neck, liver or kidney cancer. The sample in question was CD4+ or CD8+ T cells sorted from blood, obtained in a trial of the OX40 agonist ivuxolimab. CDR3 in amino acids: CASSSMTGAGNTIYF. The CDR3 DNA sequence: TGTGCCAGCAGTTCGATGACAGGGGCTGGAAACACCATATATTTT.